Following are 23 T cell receptor beta chains from one sample sequenced in a study of blood T cell repertoires in COVID-19. Profiling relied on immunoSEQ multiplex PCR, and the TCRdb table lists in-frame clones only, not all of them. Of approximately 120,000 clones in the sample, approximately 74% were seen once. The sample was peripheral blood. These TCRs come from a man in his sixties with acute or convalescent COVID-19.

The V gene is TRBV6-1, the J gene TRBJ2-6; no definite D call. V lost 3 bases to trimming and J lost 0 bases, with 15 bases between them. This CDR3 has 18 residues. Per the germline V gene, CDR1 is MNHNS and CDR2 is SASEGT. This chain's CDR3 is CASSDLRVASSGANVLTF. The CDR3 DNA sequence: TGTGCCAGCAGTGATCTTCGGGTCGCGAGCTCTGGGGCCAACGTCCTGACTTTC.

The chain combines TRBV3-1 (or the pseudogene TRBV3-2) with TRBJ2-7; no firm D call. Trimming removed 2 bases at V and 4 bases at J, with 3 bases between. The CDR3 spans 11 residues. Germline lookup yields CDR1 LGHDT and CDR2 YNNKEL (reference sequence). The CDR3 DNA reads as TGTGCCAGCAGCCAAATATACGAGCAGTACTTC. Encoded protein: CASSQIYEQYF.

This clone has just a few counts. CDR3 sequence: CSSGRGVNEQFF. For the CDR3, the DNA is TGCAGCTCCGGGAGGGGGGTAAATGAGCAGTTCTTC. The rearrangement joins TRBV29-1 to TRBJ2-1; 8 bases agree with TRBD2. The CDR3 is made up of 12 amino acids. J was trimmed by 7 bases and V by 8 bases; bases with no gene match: 7. Germline V gives CDR1 SQVTM, CDR2 ANQGSEA.

A remark on this clone: The same CDR3 also results from other DNA sequences found in this sample. The chain couples TRBV7-3 to TRBJ2-2; 9 bases align to TRBD1. Germline CDR1 SGHTA, CDR2 FQGTGA. V dropped 2 bases and J dropped 2; count of bases not matched to a gene: 6. The CDR3 has 17 residues. Written as DNA, the CDR3 is TGTGCCAGCAGCTTAGCCCCGGACAGGGGAAACACCGGGGAGCTGTTTTTT. Protein product: CASSLAPDRGNTGELFF.

Comment on this clone: Within the sample, other DNA sequences also encode this same CDR3. V and J are TRBV6-5 and TRBJ1-1; 7 bases agree with TRBD1. The V segment lost 5 bases and the J segment 5 bases; nucleotides outside the gene matches: 5. The germline gives CDR1 MNHEY, CDR2 SVGAGI. This CDR3 region has 13 residues. The CDR3 region is CASSTGARTEAFF. CDR3 coding DNA: TGTGCCAGCAGTACAGGGGCTAGAACTGAAGCTTTCTTT.

V is TRBV11-1 and J is TRBJ2-7; D gene ambiguous. Germline CDR1 is SGHAT and CDR2 is FQDESV (reference sequence). The V and J ends lost 7 bases and 6 bases respectively, with 13 bases between them. The CDR3 is made up of 12 amino acids. The CDR3 DNA sequence: TGTGCCAGCACTACCCTAGTTGGCGAGCAGTACTTC. The encoded protein is CASTTLVGEQYF.

The rearrangement links TRBV14 to TRBJ2-1; 7 bases fit TRBD1. The germline V gene encodes CDR1 SGHDN and CDR2 FVKESK. Losses at the gene ends were 4 bases for V and 2 bases for J; bases not matched to a gene: 8. The CDR3 has 16 amino acids. CDR3 in DNA: TGTGCCAGCAGCCTCTGGACAGGAGAGACCTACAATGAGCAGTTCTTC. Amino acids: CASSLWTGETYNEQFF.

This clone has only one observation. The genes are TRBV29-1 and TRBJ2-6; 8 nucleotides match TRBD1. The CDR3 totals 16 residues. V lost 7 bases and J lost 0; bases outside the gene matches: 8. Looked up from germline, CDR1 is SQVTM and CDR2 is ANQGSEA. CDR3: CSAPGQGNSGANVLTF. The CDR3 bases are TGCAGCGCCCCTGGACAGGGAAACTCTGGGGCCAACGTCCTGACTTTC.

CDR3 sequence reads: CASSVGLANEQFF. The DNA for the CDR3 is TGTGCCAGCAGCGTGGGACTAGCCAATGAGCAGTTCTTC. This chain links TRBV9 with TRBJ2-1, with 9 bases matching TRBD2. Germline V gene lookup returns CDR1 SGDLS and CDR2 YYNGEE. This CDR3 is built from 13 residues. The V gene end was trimmed by 2 bases and the J gene end by 6 bases; junction bases not matched to a gene: 0.

V gene TRBV7-3 combines with J gene TRBJ2-2; D uncertain. V lost 5 bases and J lost 1, with 11 bases in between. From germline, CDR1 is SGHTA and CDR2 FQGTGA. The CDR3 length is 15 residues. The CDR3 spells CASSPVPLNTGELFF. CDR3 nucleotide sequence: TGTGCCAGCAGCCCCGTCCCTTTGAACACCGGGGAGCTGTTTTTT.

This chain links TRBV9 with TRBJ1-5; weak D call: TRBD1 (6 bases). CDR1 and CDR2 from the germline V gene are SGDLS and YYNGEE. The CDR3 runs to 17 residues. Trimming left V 2 bases short and J 6 bases short, with 21 bases between. The CDR3 nucleotides read TGTGCCAGCAGCGTCAGACACAGGGAACAGTTCAGTCAGCCCCAGCATTTT. It codes for CASSVRHREQFSQPQHF.

This clone was found many times. This sequence joins TRBV7-9 and TRBJ1-2; D might be TRBD1 (5 bases). The CDR3 extends over 12 amino acids. The germline gives CDR1 SEHNR, CDR2 FQNEAQ (reference sequence). Trimming removed 5 bases at V and 10 bases at J, with 14 bases between. The CDR3 nucleotides read TGTGCCAGCAGCCCCTATCAGGGTGACTACACCTTC. Its translation is CASSPYQGDYTF.

This clone was seen once. The CDR3 nucleotides read TGTGCCAGCAGCTACGGACAGCAAGAGACCCAGTACTTC. This encodes CASSYGQQETQYF. This sequence joins TRBV7-9 and TRBJ2-5, with D possibly matching TRBD1 (6 bases). The CDR3 length is 13 residues. Germline CDR1 reads SEHNR; CDR2 reads FQNEAQ (reference sequence). V was cut by 4 bases and J by 2 bases, with 8 bases left in between.

This rearrangement joins TRBV18 to TRBJ2-1; D is perhaps TRBD2 (6 bases). With 0 bases removed from V and 1 base from J, the gap between germline ends came to 13 bases. The germline V gene has CDR1 KGHSH and CDR2 LQKENI. The CDR3 is 17 amino acids. CDR3: CASSPPPRRVSYNEQFF. The CDR3, as DNA: TGTGCCAGCTCACCACCCCCTCGGAGGGTATCCTACAATGAGCAGTTCTTC.

V gene TRBV4-1 combines with J gene TRBJ1-2; D unclear. CDR3 length: 15 amino acids. Germline CDR1 and CDR2: MGHRA and YSYEKL. V was cut by 0 bases and J by 0 bases, with 8 bases left in between. The CDR3 here is CASSQDRGANYGYTF. The CDR3 DNA is TGCGCCAGCAGCCAAGATCGGGGAGCTAACTATGGCTACACCTTC.

This clone appeared once. The genes are TRBV27 and TRBJ2-2, with 9 positions matching TRBD2. The germline gives CDR1 MNHEY, CDR2 SMNVEV (reference sequence). The J segment lost 7 bases and the V segment lost 8 bases, leaving 8 bases of the junction unmatched. There are 14 residues in the CDR3. This CDR3 is CASYSGSLIGELFF. Written as DNA, the CDR3 is TGTGCCAGCTATAGCGGGAGTCTCATCGGGGAGCTGTTTTTT.

This rearrangement joins TRBV19 to TRBJ2-1; D may be TRBD1 (5 bases). V lost 4 bases, J lost 0 bases, and 13 bases lay in between. This CDR3 contains 16 residues. Looked up from germline, CDR1 is LNHDA and CDR2 is SQIVND (reference sequence). The CDR3 DNA reads TGTGCCAGTAGTAAGGGGTCCATTGGCTCCTACAATGAGCAGTTCTTC. Encoded protein: CASSKGSIGSYNEQFF.

DNA for the CDR3: TGTGCCATCACCCCGACAGGGAACACCGGGGAGCTGTTTTTT. It codes for CAITPTGNTGELFF. This chain links TRBV10-3 with TRBJ2-2, with D possibly being TRBD1 (6 bases). CDR1 and CDR2 from the germline V gene are ENHRY and SYGVKD. V lost 7 bases to trimming and J lost 1 base, with 10 bases between them. This CDR3 is built from 14 residues.

J is TRBJ2-3 and V is TRBV9, with 11 bases aligning to TRBD2. The CDR3 extends over 16 amino acids. In germline, CDR1 is SGDLS, CDR2 YYNGEE. The V gene end was trimmed by 3 bases and the J gene end by 6 bases; junction bases not matched to a gene: 9. The chain's CDR3 is CASSGLLAGERDTQYF. In DNA, the CDR3 is TGTGCCAGCAGCGGCTTACTAGCGGGGGAGAGGGATACGCAGTATTTT.

The table lists this clone with a count of one. The chain links TRBV28 to TRBJ2-5, with D tentatively TRBD1 (6 bases). The V gene lost 4 bases and the J gene lost 7 bases, with 16 bases spanning the gap. The CDR3 contains 14 residues. Germline V gene sequence: CDR1 MDHEN, CDR2 SYDVKM. CDR3 nucleotide sequence: TGTGCCAGCAGTTCCCGGGCATTAGGGGGGACCCAGTACTTC. Translation: CASSSRALGGTQYF. Filled out from reference TRBV28 and TRBJ2-5, the complete variable domain reads DVKVTQSSRYLVKRTGEKVFLECVQDMDHENMFWYRQDPGLGLRLIYFSYDVKMKEKGDIPEGYSVSREKKERFSLILESASTNQTSMYLCASSSRALGGTQYFGPGTRLLVL.

V usage is TRBV3-1 (or the pseudogene TRBV3-2) and J usage is TRBJ2-1; 8 bases fit TRBD2. The CDR3 is 16 residues long. V trimming: 1 base; J trimming: 1 base; junction bases outside the gene matches: 3. In germline, CDR1 is LGHDT, CDR2 YNNKEL (reference sequence). CDR3 loop: CASSQGPSGSYNEQFF. The DNA of the CDR3 is TGTGCCAGCAGCCAAGGACCTAGCGGGTCCTACAATGAGCAGTTCTTC.

This clone was detected only a few times. The chain couples TRBV2 to TRBJ1-1; tentative D call: TRBD1 (5 bases). The CDR3 is 11 amino acids. The V end was cut by 7 bases, the J end by 3 bases, with 6 bases between. Germline values: CDR1 SNHLY, CDR2 FYNNEI. The CDR3 sequence is CASKQDTEAFF. For the CDR3, the DNA is TGTGCCAGCAAACAGGACACTGAAGCTTTCTTT.

The chain is built from TRBV19 and TRBJ2-7, with 12 bases matching TRBD2. The CDR3 spans 14 residues. Trimming at V came to 6 bases and at J to 2 bases, leaving 2 bases not matched to a gene. Germline V CDR1 and CDR2: LNHDA, SQIVND (reference sequence). CDR3 DNA sequence: TGTGCCAGTAGCAGGACTAGCGGGGCCTACGAGCAGTACTTC. Its translation: CASSRTSGAYEQYF.